Sequencing of this T cell receptor beta chain was carried out in a study of cytomegalovirus exposure and HLA in healthy donors. To note about this clone: As yet, its antigen is unknown.

Overall study results and limits: Analysis was performed later, and it showed HLA-associated TCR beta chains to be more clonally expanded than equally common others. Researchers left out some V segments, among them TRBV6-2 and TRBV6-3, as indistinguishable.

PCR was performed using 60 Vbeta and 13 Jbeta primers. The repertoire was sequenced with immunoSEQ multiplex PCR; TCRdb's copy has only in-frame clones and lacks some. The sample contains about 190,000 clones, 80% to 85% of which appear only once. V was pared by 4 bases and J by 2 bases, with 13 bases of the junction left unmatched. Germline CDR1 is LNHDA and CDR2 is SQIVND (reference sequence). The CDR3 spans 18 residues. This receptor was obtained from a woman younger than 30 in good health and CMV-seropositive. Material for sequencing was PBMCs. This chain uses TRBV19 with TRBJ2-3; TRBD1 matches at 9 bases. As DNA, the CDR3 is TGTGCCAGTAGTAACCGTCGGACAGGGGTCTTATACACAGATACGCAGTATTTT. Protein product: CASSNRRTGVLYTDTQYF.